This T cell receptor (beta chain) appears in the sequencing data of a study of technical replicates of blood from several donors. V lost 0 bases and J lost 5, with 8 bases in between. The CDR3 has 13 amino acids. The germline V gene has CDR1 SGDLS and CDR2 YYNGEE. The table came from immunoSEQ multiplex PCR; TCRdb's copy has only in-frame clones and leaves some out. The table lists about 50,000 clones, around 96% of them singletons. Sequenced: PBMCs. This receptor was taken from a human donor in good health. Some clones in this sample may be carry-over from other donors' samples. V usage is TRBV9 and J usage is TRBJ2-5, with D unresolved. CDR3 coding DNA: TGTGCCAGCAGCGTAGGAGGTAGGGAGACCCAGTACTTC. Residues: CASSVGGRETQYF. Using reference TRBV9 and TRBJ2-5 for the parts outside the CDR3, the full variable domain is DSGVTQTPKHLITATGQRVTLRCSPRSGDLSVYWYQQSLDQGLQFLIQYYNGEERAKGNILERFSAQQFPDLHSELNLSSLELGDSALYFCASSVGGRETQYFGPGTRLLVL.